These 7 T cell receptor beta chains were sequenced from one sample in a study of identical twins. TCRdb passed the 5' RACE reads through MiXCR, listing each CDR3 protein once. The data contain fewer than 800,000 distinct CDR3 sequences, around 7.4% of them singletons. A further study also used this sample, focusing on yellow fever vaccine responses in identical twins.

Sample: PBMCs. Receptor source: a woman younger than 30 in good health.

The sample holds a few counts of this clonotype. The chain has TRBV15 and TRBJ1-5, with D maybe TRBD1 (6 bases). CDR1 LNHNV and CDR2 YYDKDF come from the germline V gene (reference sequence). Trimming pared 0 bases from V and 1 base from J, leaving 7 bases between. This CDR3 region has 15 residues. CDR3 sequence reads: CATSRDRGSNQPQHF. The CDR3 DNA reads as TGTGCCACCAGCAGAGACAGGGGAAGCAATCAGCCCCAGCATTTT.

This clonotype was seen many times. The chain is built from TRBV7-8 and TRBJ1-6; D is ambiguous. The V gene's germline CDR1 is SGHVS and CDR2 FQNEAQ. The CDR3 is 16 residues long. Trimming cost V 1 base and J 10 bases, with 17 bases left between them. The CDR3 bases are TGTGCCAGCAGCTTAGAGGGCCAGTTTCTAAGATCACCCCTCCACTTT. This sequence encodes CASSLEGQFLRSPLHF. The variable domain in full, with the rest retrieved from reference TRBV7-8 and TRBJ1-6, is GAGVSQSPRYKVAKRGQDVALRCDPISGHVSLFWYQQALGQGPEFLTYFQNEAQLDKSGLPSDRFFAERPEGSVSTLKIQRTQQEDSAVYLCASSLEGQFLRSPLHFGNGTRLTVT.

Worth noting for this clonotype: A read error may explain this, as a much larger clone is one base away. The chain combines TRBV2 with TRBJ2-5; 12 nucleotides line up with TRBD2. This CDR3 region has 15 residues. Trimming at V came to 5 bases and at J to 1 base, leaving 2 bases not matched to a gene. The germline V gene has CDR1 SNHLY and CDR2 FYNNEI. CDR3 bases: TGTGCCAGCAGTTCGACTAGCGGGGGCCAAGAGACCCAGTACTTC. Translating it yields CASSSTSGGQETQYF.

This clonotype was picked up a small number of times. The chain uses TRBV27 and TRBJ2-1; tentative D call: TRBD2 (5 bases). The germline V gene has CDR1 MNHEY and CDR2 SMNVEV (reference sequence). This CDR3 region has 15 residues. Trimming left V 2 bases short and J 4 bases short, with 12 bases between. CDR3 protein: CASSLIETGYNEQFF. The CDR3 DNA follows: TGTGCCAGCAGTTTAATAGAAACGGGGTACAATGAGCAGTTCTTC.

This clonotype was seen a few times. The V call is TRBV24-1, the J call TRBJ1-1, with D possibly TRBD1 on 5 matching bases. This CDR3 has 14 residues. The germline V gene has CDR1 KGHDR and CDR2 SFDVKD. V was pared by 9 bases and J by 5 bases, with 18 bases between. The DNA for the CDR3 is TGTGCCACCCGCGCCGGGGGGAGTCGGACTGAAGCTTTCTTT. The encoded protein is CATRAGGSRTEAFF.

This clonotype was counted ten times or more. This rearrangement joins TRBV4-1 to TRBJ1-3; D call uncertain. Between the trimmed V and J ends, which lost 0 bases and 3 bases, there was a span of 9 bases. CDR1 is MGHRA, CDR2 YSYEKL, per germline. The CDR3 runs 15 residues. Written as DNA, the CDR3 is TGCGCCAGCAGCCAAGATTTGGGATATGGAAACACCATATATTTT. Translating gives CASSQDLGYGNTIYF.

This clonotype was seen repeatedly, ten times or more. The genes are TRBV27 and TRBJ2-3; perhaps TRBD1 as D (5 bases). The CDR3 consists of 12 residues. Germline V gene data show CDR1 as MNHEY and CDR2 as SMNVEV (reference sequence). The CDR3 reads CAEGVASDTQYF. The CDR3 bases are TGTGCGGAAGGGGTAGCCTCAGATACGCAGTATTTT.